This entry lists 28 T cell receptor beta chains sequenced from one sample in a study of cytomegalovirus exposure and HLA in healthy donors. The PCR employed 60 Vbeta primers together with 13 Jbeta primers. The method was immunoSEQ multiplex PCR; TCRdb's version includes in-frame clones alone and lacks a portion of them. The data hold about 200,000 clones, with roughly 80% observed a single time. Sequencing input: PBMCs. All receptors come from a man aged 30-40 years in good health and CMV-seronegative.

The V call is TRBV6-5, the J call TRBJ1-1; the D is unclear. The ends were cut back, 10 bases at V and 6 bases at J, with 18 bases in the middle. CDR1 is MNHEY and CDR2 is SVGAGI in the germline V gene. This CDR3 is built from 13 residues. The CDR3 is CATTGRGIAEAFF. The CDR3 coding sequence is TGTGCCACAACCGGCAGAGGGATTGCTGAAGCTTTCTTT.

This clone was observed a few times. The V and J genes are TRBV10-3 and TRBJ2-3, with 9 bases that match TRBD2. CDR1 is ENHRY and CDR2 is SYGVKD in the germline V gene. This CDR3 region has 15 residues. J lost 5 bases, V lost 2 bases, and 5 bases had no gene match. In DNA form, the CDR3 reads TGTGCCATCAGTGAGGCGGGGGGGCAGGGAGATACGCAGTATTTT. It yields the protein CAISEAGGQGDTQYF.

This chain uses TRBV6-5 with TRBJ2-7; a weak D match, TRBD1 (6 bases). V lost 6 bases and J lost 3, with 12 bases in between. Germline V gene lookup returns CDR1 MNHEY and CDR2 SVGAGI. The CDR3 covers 13 residues. The CDR3 sequence: CASSRQQGYEQYF. CDR3 nucleotide sequence: TGTGCCAGCAGCAGGCAACAGGGCTACGAGCAGTACTTC.

On this clone itself: The germline gene is not matched at one end of the junction; a read error may be the cause. The chain links TRBV7-9 to TRBJ1-5; 9 bases agree with TRBD1. Germline V gene data show CDR1 as SEHNR and CDR2 as FQNEAQ (reference sequence). The CDR3 runs 15 residues. CDR3 bases: TGTTCCAGCAGCTTGACAGGGGGAATTCATCAGCCCCAGCATTTT. Translating it yields CSSSLTGGIHQPQHF.

CDR3 in amino acids: CASSPGPTNEKLFF. The CDR3 bases are TGTGCCAGCAGCCCAGGTCCAACTAATGAAAAACTGTTTTTT. V gene TRBV7-2 combines with J gene TRBJ1-4, with D hard to call. V lost 5 bases and J lost 0, with 7 bases in between. This CDR3 has 14 residues. The germline V gene has CDR1 SGHTA and CDR2 FQGNSA.

This clone was seen only a few times. An end of the junction does not agree with germline; a read error may underlie this. This chain connects TRBV6-4 to TRBJ2-6; D gene ambiguous. CDR1 is MRHNA, CDR2 SNTAGT, per germline. CDR3 length: 13 residues. The CDR3 spells CASSPGEASVLTF. The CDR3 region has the DNA TGTGCCAGCAGCCCTGGTGAGGCCAGCGTCCTGACTTTC.

This clone was recorded a few times. This chain links TRBV28 with TRBJ2-3; 12 nucleotides align to TRBD1. After removal of 5 bases from V and 4 bases from J, the junction contained 10 bases not matched to a gene. Germline CDR1 is MDHEN and CDR2 is SYDVKM. This CDR3 comprises 17 residues. The chain's CDR3 is CASSLRTGTGGSDTQYF. In nucleotides, the CDR3 is TGTGCCAGCAGTCTACGAACCGGGACAGGGGGCTCAGATACGCAGTATTTT.

Written as DNA, the CDR3 is TGTGCCAGCAGTTACGGGCAGGCCCAGATTTACACTGAAGCTTTCTTT. Encoded protein: CASSYGQAQIYTEAFF. This chain connects TRBV6-5 to TRBJ1-1, with D uncertain. CDR3 length: 16 residues. Trimming removed 2 bases at V and 3 bases at J, with 16 bases between. The V gene's germline CDR1 is MNHEY and CDR2 SVGAGI.

V and J are TRBV2 and TRBJ1-3; D not certain. Germline V lookup: CDR1 SNHLY, CDR2 FYNNEI. CDR3 length equals 15 residues. Trimming left V 4 bases short and J 0 bases short, with 10 bases between. The CDR3 spells CASSGGQVSGNTIYF. The CDR3 nucleotides are TGTGCCAGCAGTGGTGGGCAGGTCTCTGGAAACACCATATATTTT.

The V call is TRBV4-2, the J call TRBJ2-1, with D possibly being TRBD2 (6 bases). V shed 5 bases and J shed 0 bases, with 17 bases lying between them. The CDR3 totals 17 residues. Germline V CDR1 and CDR2: LGHNA, YNFKEQ. CDR3: CASSARSGTPSYNEQFF. The CDR3 region has the DNA TGTGCCAGCAGCGCCCGGTCCGGGACTCCCTCCTACAATGAGCAGTTCTTC.

The chain uses TRBV6-1 and TRBJ1-6; the D is unclear. Germline V gene sequence: CDR1 MNHNS, CDR2 SASEGT. Trimming took 0 bases from V and 6 from J, leaving 9 bases between them. This CDR3 comprises 15 residues. The CDR3 coding sequence is TGTGCCAGCAGTGAAGCCGCTAGCCTTAATTCACCCCTCCACTTT. It encodes CASSEAASLNSPLHF.

This chain uses TRBV5-4 with TRBJ2-3; D is uncertain. CDR3 length equals 13 residues. V was cut by 4 bases and J by 4 bases, with 10 bases left in between. The germline V gene has CDR1 SGHNT and CDR2 YYREEE (reference sequence). DNA of the CDR3: TGTGCCAGCAGCCCCACCGGAGCAGATACGCAGTATTTT. This sequence encodes CASSPTGADTQYF.

The chain employs TRBV6-5 and TRBJ2-3, with TRBD1 as a possible D gene (5 bases). With 7 bases removed from V and 2 bases from J, the gap between germline ends came to 10 bases. CDR1 and CDR2 from the germline V gene are MNHEY and SVGAGI. The CDR3 is made up of 13 amino acids. CDR3 in amino acids: CASTSGFTDTQYF. DNA for the CDR3: TGTGCCAGCACTTCAGGGTTCACAGATACGCAGTATTTT.

With respect to this clone: The sample has other DNA sequences that encode this CDR3 too. The rearrangement joins TRBV5-4 to TRBJ2-1; a weak D match, TRBD2 (6 bases). Trimming removed 4 bases from V and 3 bases from J, with 8 bases in between. The germline CDR1 and CDR2 sequences are SGHNT and YYREEE (reference sequence). The CDR3 has 13 amino acids. CDR3: CASSLDYYNEQFF. The CDR3 DNA sequence: TGTGCCAGCAGCCTGGACTACTACAATGAGCAGTTCTTC. The variable domain in full, completed from reference TRBV5-4 and TRBJ2-1, reads ETGVTQSPTHLIKTRGQQVTLRCSSQSGHNTVSWYQQALGQGPQFIFQYYREEENGRGNFPPRFSGLQFPNYSSELNVNALELDDSALYLCASSLDYYNEQFFGPGTRLTVL.

The chain links TRBV27 to TRBJ1-6; D is perhaps TRBD1 (5 bases). Trimming cost V 5 bases and J 7 bases, with 12 bases left between them. CDR3 size: 14 residues. Germline V gene data show CDR1 as MNHEY and CDR2 as SMNVEV (reference sequence). Written as DNA, the CDR3 is TGTGCCAGCAGTCAGGGAGGTATGAATTCACCCCTCCACTTT. Amino acids: CASSQGGMNSPLHF.

The chain couples TRBV7-9 to TRBJ2-2; no clear D gene. This CDR3 is built from 15 residues. In germline, CDR1 is SEHNR, CDR2 FQNEAQ (reference sequence). V was clipped by 5 bases and J by 0 bases, with 10 bases between them. CDR3 DNA: TGTGCCAGCAGCGTAAGAAGAGCGAACACCGGGGAGCTGTTTTTT. Encoded protein: CASSVRRANTGELFF.

The chain combines TRBV7-9 with TRBJ1-2; 9 bases fit TRBD1. V lost 1 base to trimming and J lost 6 bases; unmatched junction nucleotides: 9. There are 16 residues in the CDR3. CDR1 is SEHNR, CDR2 FQNEAQ, per germline (reference sequence). The CDR3 sequence is CASSLEEDRGIHGYTF. CDR3 sequence (DNA): TGTGCCAGCAGCTTAGAAGAGGACAGGGGTATCCATGGCTACACCTTC.

The DNA of the CDR3 is TGTGCCAGCGGCCGCGACAGTCCCCCCTACGAGCAGTACTTC. Amino acids: CASGRDSPPYEQYF. This sequence joins TRBV28 and TRBJ2-7, with a possible D match to TRBD1 (5 bases). The CDR3 extends over 14 amino acids. V lost 8 bases, J lost 2 bases, and 16 bases lay in between. From germline, CDR1 is MDHEN and CDR2 SYDVKM.

The rearrangement links TRBV19 to TRBJ2-7; 7 bases align to TRBD1. V was pared by 1 base and J by 3 bases, with 6 bases of the junction left unmatched. This CDR3 is built from 15 residues. CDR1 and CDR2 (germline): LNHDA, SQIVND (reference sequence). The CDR3 protein is CASSIGGTAYYEQYF. DNA for the CDR3: TGTGCCAGTAGTATAGGTGGGACAGCCTACTACGAGCAGTACTTC.

The chain uses TRBV5-4 and TRBJ1-1, with 7 bases identical to TRBD1. The J segment lost 4 bases and the V segment lost 9 bases, leaving 6 bases of the junction unmatched. CDR3 length: 12 amino acids. From germline, CDR1 is SGHNT and CDR2 YYREEE (reference sequence). The DNA for the CDR3 is TGTGCCACATGGAACAGGGGCACTGAAGCTTTCTTT. It is translated as CATWNRGTEAFF. The complete variable domain, with remaining parts taken from reference TRBV5-4 and TRBJ1-1, reads ETGVTQSPTHLIKTRGQQVTLRCSSQSGHNTVSWYQQALGQGPQFIFQYYREEENGRGNFPPRFSGLQFPNYSSELNVNALELDDSALYLCATWNRGTEAFFGQGTRLTVV.

For this clone: An end of the junction does not agree with germline; a read error may underlie this. CDR3 protein: CASSIGSGASVLTF. In DNA, the CDR3 is TGTGCCAGTAGTATCGGCTCTGGGGCCAGCGTCCTGACTTTC. The V gene is TRBV19, the J gene TRBJ2-6; D is possibly TRBD1 (5 bases). CDR1 is LNHDA and CDR2 is SQIVND in the germline V gene (reference sequence). The CDR3 is made up of 14 amino acids.

The chain has TRBV6-5 and TRBJ2-3; tentative D call: TRBD1 (5 bases). This CDR3 is built from 15 residues. Between the trimmed V and J ends, which lost 5 bases and 5 bases, there was a span of 17 bases. Germline CDR1 reads MNHEY; CDR2 reads SVGAGI. CDR3 bases: TGTGCCAGCAGTGGCAGGCAGGGTGGTCTAGATACGCAGTATTTT. Translated, it gives CASSGRQGGLDTQYF.

The V and J genes are TRBV7-8 and TRBJ2-7; maybe TRBD1 (5 bases). V lost 3 bases and J 6 bases, leaving 21 bases between the germline ends. CDR3 size: 16 residues. Germline assignment: CDR1 SGHVS and CDR2 FQNEAQ. The DNA for the CDR3 is TGTGCCAGCAGCTTTTCGGTAGGGGCTTCTTTGGGCGAGCAGTACTTC. Translation: CASSFSVGASLGEQYF.

This clone was detected a few times. The chain uses TRBV28 and TRBJ1-5; 10 bases are shared with TRBD1. CDR1 is MDHEN and CDR2 is SYDVKM in the germline V gene. The CDR3 is 16 residues long. With 5 bases clipped from V and 10 bases from J, the junction kept 14 bases outside the gene matches. The CDR3 sequence is CASSPGTGANQFPQHF. DNA of the CDR3: TGTGCCAGCAGTCCTGGGACAGGGGCGAATCAATTCCCCCAGCATTTT.

This chain uses TRBV7-2 with TRBJ2-7; the D is unclear. The ends were cut back, 4 bases at V and 2 bases at J, with 3 bases in the middle. The CDR3 runs to 11 residues. CDR1 SGHTA and CDR2 FQGNSA come from the germline V gene. The CDR3 sequence: CASSSTYEQYF. The CDR3 DNA reads as TGTGCCAGCAGCTCCACCTACGAGCAGTACTTC.

The rearrangement uses TRBV18 and TRBJ2-7, with TRBD1 identical over 9 bases. CDR1 and CDR2 (germline): KGHSH, LQKENI. This CDR3 has 14 amino acids. The junction had 6 bases not matched to a gene; V was cut back by 5 bases and J by 4 bases. The CDR3 sequence: CASSADRGAYEQYF. CDR3 in DNA: TGTGCCAGCTCAGCGGACAGGGGCGCTTACGAGCAGTACTTC.

This chain links TRBV28 with TRBJ1-6, with D possibly matching TRBD1 (5 bases). Germline lookup yields CDR1 MDHEN and CDR2 SYDVKM. The CDR3 runs to 15 residues. V was pared by 7 bases and J by 9 bases, with 19 bases between. The CDR3 bases are TGTGCCAGCACCATCCCCGGGGGGGGAAGTTCACCCCTCCACTTT. This translates into CASTIPGGGSSPLHF.

This chain uses TRBV6-1 with TRBJ1-1; 11 bases align to TRBD1. V lost 4 bases and J lost 1; bases outside the gene matches: 2. The germline V gene encodes CDR1 MNHNS and CDR2 SASEGT. The CDR3 covers 15 residues. CDR3 coding DNA: TGTGCCAGCAGTGGAGGGACAGGGGGGAACACTGAAGCTTTCTTT. This gives the protein CASSGGTGGNTEAFF.